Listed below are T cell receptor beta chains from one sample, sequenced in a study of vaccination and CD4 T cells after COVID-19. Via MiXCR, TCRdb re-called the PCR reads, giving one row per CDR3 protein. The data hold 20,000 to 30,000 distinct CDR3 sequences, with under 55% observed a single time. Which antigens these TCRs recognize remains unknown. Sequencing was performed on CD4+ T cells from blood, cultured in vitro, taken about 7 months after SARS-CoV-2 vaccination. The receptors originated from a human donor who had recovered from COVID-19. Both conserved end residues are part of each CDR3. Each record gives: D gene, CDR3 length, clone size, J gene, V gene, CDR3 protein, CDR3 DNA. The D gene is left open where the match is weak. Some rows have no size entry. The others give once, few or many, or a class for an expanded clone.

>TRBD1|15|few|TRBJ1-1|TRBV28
CASSPLTGLGTEAFF
TGTGCCAGCAGTCCTCTGACAGGGTTAGGCACTGAAGCTTTCTTT
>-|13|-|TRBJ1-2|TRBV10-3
CAISESRDYGYTF
TGTGCCATCAGTGAGTCACGAGACTATGGCTACACCTTC
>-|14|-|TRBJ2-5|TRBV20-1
CSARSGSVGETQYF
TGCAGTGCTAGATCAGGGTCCGTGGGGGAGACCCAGTACTTC
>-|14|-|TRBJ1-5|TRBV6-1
CASKAPRLSQPQHF
TGTGCCAGCAAGGCCCCCCGCCTCAGTCAGCCCCAGCATTTT
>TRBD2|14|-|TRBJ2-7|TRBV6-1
CASSRGLAGHEQYF
TGTGCCAGCAGTCGCGGACTAGCGGGTCACGAGCAGTACTTC
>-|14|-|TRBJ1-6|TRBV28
CASNNHRENSPLHF
TGTGCCAGCAATAACCACCGAGAAAATTCACCCCTCCACTTT
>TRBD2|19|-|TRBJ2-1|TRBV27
CASSTRLAGSGLGLNEQFF
TGTGCCAGCAGTACCCGACTAGCGGGGAGTGGTCTGGGTCTCAATGAGCAGTTCTTC
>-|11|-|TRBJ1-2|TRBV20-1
CSGGGCRGYTF
TGCAGTGGAGGTGGGTGTCGGGGCTACACCTTC
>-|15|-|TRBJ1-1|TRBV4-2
CASSQGGLSNTEAFF
TGTGCCAGCAGCCAAGGGGGACTCTCGAACACTGAAGCTTTCTTT
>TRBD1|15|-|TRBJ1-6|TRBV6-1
CASRSLQGGVSPLHF
TGTGCCAGCAGATCACTACAGGGGGGAGTTTCACCCCTCCACTTT